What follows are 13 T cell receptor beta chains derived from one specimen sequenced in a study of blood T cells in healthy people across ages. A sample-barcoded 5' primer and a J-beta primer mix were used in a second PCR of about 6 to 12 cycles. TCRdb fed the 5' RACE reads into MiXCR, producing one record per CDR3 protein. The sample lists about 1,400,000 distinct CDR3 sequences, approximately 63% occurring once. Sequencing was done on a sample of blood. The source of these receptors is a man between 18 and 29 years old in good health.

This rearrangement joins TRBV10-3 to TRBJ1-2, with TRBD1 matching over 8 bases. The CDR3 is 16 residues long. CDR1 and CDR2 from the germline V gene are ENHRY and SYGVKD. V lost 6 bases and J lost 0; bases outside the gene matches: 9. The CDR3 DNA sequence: TGTGCCATCAGAGGGAGAGGACAGGGAACTAACTATGGCTACACCTTC. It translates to CAIRGRGQGTNYGYTF.

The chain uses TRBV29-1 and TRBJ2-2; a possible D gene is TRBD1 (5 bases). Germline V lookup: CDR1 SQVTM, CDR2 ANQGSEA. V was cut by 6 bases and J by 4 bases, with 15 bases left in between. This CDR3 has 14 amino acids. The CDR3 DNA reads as TGCAGCGTATCAGGGCAGGGTCTCACCGGGGAGCTGTTTTTT. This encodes CSVSGQGLTGELFF.

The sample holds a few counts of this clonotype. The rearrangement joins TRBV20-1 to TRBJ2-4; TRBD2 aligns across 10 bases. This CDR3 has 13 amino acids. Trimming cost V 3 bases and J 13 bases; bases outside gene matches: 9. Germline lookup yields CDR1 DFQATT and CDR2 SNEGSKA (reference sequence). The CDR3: CSARGTSATEQYF. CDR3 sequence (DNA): TGCAGTGCTAGGGGGACTAGCGCGACTGAGCAGTACTTC.

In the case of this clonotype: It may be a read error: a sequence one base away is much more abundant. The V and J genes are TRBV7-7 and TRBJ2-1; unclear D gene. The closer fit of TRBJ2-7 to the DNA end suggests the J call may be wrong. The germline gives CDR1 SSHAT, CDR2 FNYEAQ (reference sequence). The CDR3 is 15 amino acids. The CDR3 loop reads CASSFDRSSYNEQYF. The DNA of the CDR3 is TGTGCCAGCAGCTTTGATAGGAGCTCCTACAATGAGCAGTACTTC.

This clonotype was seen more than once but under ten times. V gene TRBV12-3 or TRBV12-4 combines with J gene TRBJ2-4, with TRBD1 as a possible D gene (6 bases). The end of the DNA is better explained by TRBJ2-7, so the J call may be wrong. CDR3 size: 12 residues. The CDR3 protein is CASSEQGVEQYF. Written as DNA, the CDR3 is TGTGCCAGCAGCGAACAGGGCGTCGAGCAGTACTTC.

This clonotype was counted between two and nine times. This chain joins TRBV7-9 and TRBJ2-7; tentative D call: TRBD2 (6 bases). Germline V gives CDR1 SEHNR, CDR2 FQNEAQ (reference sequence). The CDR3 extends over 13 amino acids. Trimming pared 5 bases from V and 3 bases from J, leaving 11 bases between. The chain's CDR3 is CASSPQTSYEQYF. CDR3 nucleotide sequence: TGTGCCAGCAGCCCTCAGACTAGCTACGAGCAGTACTTC.

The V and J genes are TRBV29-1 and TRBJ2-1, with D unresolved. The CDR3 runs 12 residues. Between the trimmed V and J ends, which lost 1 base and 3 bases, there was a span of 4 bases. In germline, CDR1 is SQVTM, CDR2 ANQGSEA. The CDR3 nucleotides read TGCAGCGTTGAAGCGGGCTACAATGAGCAGTTCTTC. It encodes CSVEAGYNEQFF.

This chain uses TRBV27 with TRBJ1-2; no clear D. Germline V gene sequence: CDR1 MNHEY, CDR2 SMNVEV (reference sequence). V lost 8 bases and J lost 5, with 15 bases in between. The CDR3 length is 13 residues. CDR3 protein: CASAPGSAYGYTF. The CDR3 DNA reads TGTGCCAGCGCTCCGGGCTCGGCTTATGGCTACACCTTC.

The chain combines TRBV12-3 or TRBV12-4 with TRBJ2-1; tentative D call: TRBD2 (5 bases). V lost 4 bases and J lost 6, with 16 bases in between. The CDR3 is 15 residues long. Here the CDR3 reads CASSWETLSLNEQFF. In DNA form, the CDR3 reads TGTGCCAGCAGTTGGGAGACCCTCTCACTCAATGAGCAGTTCTTC.

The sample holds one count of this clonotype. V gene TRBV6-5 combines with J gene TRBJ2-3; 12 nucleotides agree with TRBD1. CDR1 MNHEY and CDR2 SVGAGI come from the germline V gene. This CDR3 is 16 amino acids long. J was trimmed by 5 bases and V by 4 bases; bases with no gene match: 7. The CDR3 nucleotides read TGTGCCAGCAGTTTCCGGGACAGGGGGCGAAAAGATACGCAGTATTTT. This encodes CASSFRDRGRKDTQYF.

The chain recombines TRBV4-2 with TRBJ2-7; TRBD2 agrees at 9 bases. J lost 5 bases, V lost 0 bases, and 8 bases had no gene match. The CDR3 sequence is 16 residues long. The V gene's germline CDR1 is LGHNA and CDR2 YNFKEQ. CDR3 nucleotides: TGTGCCAGCAGCCAAGATCTCCTGGTAGCGGGAGACGAGCAGTACTTC. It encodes CASSQDLLVAGDEQYF.

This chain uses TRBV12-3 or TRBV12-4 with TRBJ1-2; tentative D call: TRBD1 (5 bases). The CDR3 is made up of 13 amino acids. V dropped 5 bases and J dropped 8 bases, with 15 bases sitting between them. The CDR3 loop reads CASSGSGTRGYTF. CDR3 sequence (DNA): TGTGCCAGCAGTGGGTCCGGGACGAGGGGCTACACCTTC.

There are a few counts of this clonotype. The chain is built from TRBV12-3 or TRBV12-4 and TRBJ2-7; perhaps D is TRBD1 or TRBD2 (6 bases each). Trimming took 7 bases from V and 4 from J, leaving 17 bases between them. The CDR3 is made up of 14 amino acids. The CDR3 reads CASNLGGGSYEQYF. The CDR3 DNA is TGTGCCAGCAACCTAGGAGGGGGATCGTACGAGCAGTACTTC.